This TCR beta chain originates from a study of cytomegalovirus exposure and HLA in healthy donors. Germline V gene data show CDR1 as MNHNY and CDR2 as SVGAGI (reference sequence). V was cut by 7 bases and J by 2 bases, with 15 bases left in between. The CDR3 has 15 residues. Study results and limitations: The study found most TCR sequences rare, yet found some public TCRs in many donors.

Measured with immunoSEQ multiplex PCR; TCRdb has only the in-frame clones, and not every one. The table lists 300,000 to 400,000 clones, about nine tenths of them singletons, with roughly 0.8% in the top ten. Regarding this clone: Its antigen is currently unknown.

Sequencing input: PBMCs. The source is a woman in her late teens or twenties in good health and CMV-seronegative. The V and J genes are TRBV6-6 and TRBJ1-5; D unclear. The CDR3 bases are TGTGCCAGCACTAACCGGCGAGGCGGCAATCAGCCCCAGCATTTT. It specifies CASTNRRGGNQPQHF.